Included here is one TCR beta chain sequence, with context. Libraries were prepared by immunoSEQ multiplex PCR; TCRdb keeps only in-frame clonotypes and omits some of them. The table shows about 51,000 clones, with 80% occurring only once. This sample was included in a study of control samples from healthy donors and cancer patients. Germline CDR1 MNHEY, CDR2 SVGAGI. Between the trimmed V and J ends, which lost 0 bases and 0 bases, there was a span of 11 bases. This CDR3 contains 16 residues. The sample consisted of blood. The TCR sequence derives from a man between 65 and 85 years old in good health. The rearrangement links TRBV6-5 to TRBJ1-1, with no clear D. This CDR3 reads CASSYSRDVMNTEAFF. CDR3 nucleotide sequence: TGTGCCAGCAGTTACTCAAGGGATGTCATGAACACTGAAGCTTTCTTT.